The TCR beta chain described here comes from a study of T cells in tumors after PD-1 blockade. As for the study in general: No patient had prior checkpoint blockade, systemic immunosuppression, or radiotherapy within 4 weeks. Treatment was either pembrolizumab 200 mg every 3 weeks or cemiplimab 350 mg every 2 weeks. On average, peripheral blood gave some 110,000 TCR templates and 35,000 to 40,000 unique clonotypes.

Profiling relied on immunoSEQ multiplex PCR, and the TCRdb table lists in-frame clones only, not all of them. The sample has about 24,000 clones; roughly four fifths are singletons. Trimming cost V 3 bases and J 6 bases; bases outside gene matches: 7. The CDR3 consists of 14 residues. Germline CDR1 and CDR2: SEHNR and FQNEAQ (reference sequence). The sample was PBMCs, taken after anti-PD-1 treatment. The chain combines TRBV7-9 with TRBJ2-7; TRBD1 agrees at 8 bases. The receptor's source is a human donor with basal cell carcinoma. The CDR3 protein is CASSFPGQGLEQYF. CDR3 nucleotides: TGTGCCAGCAGCTTCCCCGGACAGGGCCTCGAGCAGTACTTC.